Below are 30 T cell receptor beta chains sequenced from a single sample in a study of blood T cells in healthy people across ages. PCR was performed a second time for roughly 7 to 12 cycles using a sample-barcoded 5' primer and a J-beta primer mix. Via MiXCR, TCRdb re-called the 5' RACE reads, giving one row per CDR3 protein. The sample includes 750,000 to 950,000 distinct CDR3 sequences, about 55% of them seen just once. The sequenced material came from blood. These receptors were collected from a man older than 75 in good health.

The chain has TRBV27 and TRBJ2-7; D perhaps matches TRBD1 (5 bases). Trimming left V 5 bases short and J 3 bases short, with 14 bases between. The CDR3 is 14 amino acids. Germline V gene sequence: CDR1 MNHEY, CDR2 SMNVEV (reference sequence). The CDR3 DNA sequence: TGTGCCAGCAGTCCAACATCGACAGTCTACGAGCAGTACTTC. The encoded protein is CASSPTSTVYEQYF.

The chain carries TRBV25-1 and TRBJ2-5; the match to TRBD2 covers 11 bases. CDR1 and CDR2 (germline): MGHDK, SYGVNS. After removal of 4 bases from V and 2 bases from J, the junction contained 3 bases not matched to a gene. This CDR3 has 15 amino acids. The CDR3 DNA follows: TGTGCCAGCAGTGTACGGACTAGCGGGCAAGAGACCCAGTACTTC. It yields the protein CASSVRTSGQETQYF.

The V gene is TRBV2, the J gene TRBJ2-3; 10 bases agree with TRBD2. The J segment lost 14 bases and the V segment lost 4 bases, leaving 18 bases of the junction unmatched. The CDR3 sequence is 16 residues long. Per the germline V gene, CDR1 is SNHLY and CDR2 is FYNNEI. This chain's CDR3 is CASSVALAGLGRYAYF. The CDR3 DNA follows: TGTGCCAGCAGTGTCGCACTAGCGGGATTAGGCAGATACGCGTATTTT.

This clonotype has only a few counts. The chain combines TRBV24-1 with TRBJ1-1; D unresolved. This CDR3 contains 13 residues. Per germline, CDR1 KGHDR and CDR2 SFDVKD. Trimming took off 7 bases at V and 5 bases at J, with 13 bases between the two ends. The CDR3 loop reads CATSPSLRTEAFF. Written as DNA, the CDR3 is TGTGCCACCAGCCCCTCCTTACGTACTGAAGCTTTCTTT.

As regards this clonotype: A much larger clone is a single base away; this may be a read error. CDR3 sequence: CVSSLSVNQPQHF. The DNA for the CDR3 is TGTGTCAGCAGCTTAAGCGTGAATCAGCCCCAGCATTTT. The chain joins TRBV7-3 to TRBJ1-5; D remains unclear. This CDR3 spans 13 amino acids. Germline loops: CDR1 SGHTA, CDR2 FQGTGA.

This clonotype was observed at least ten times. The genes are TRBV20-1 and TRBJ1-1; D is unresolved. CDR1 DFQATT and CDR2 SNEGSKA come from the germline V gene (reference sequence). The CDR3 sequence is 11 residues long. Trimming removed 6 bases at V and 11 bases at J, with 16 bases between. CDR3 coding DNA: TGCAGTGCCATGCTCCAGGATTTCGCTTTCTTT. Translation gives CSAMLQDFAFF.

This clonotype was seen only a few times. The J gene is TRBJ1-4, the V gene TRBV7-9; no firm D call. Trimming took off 0 bases at V and 8 bases at J, with 16 bases between the two ends. The CDR3 is 16 residues long. CDR1 and CDR2 from the germline V gene are SEHNR and FQNEAQ (reference sequence). CDR3 coding DNA: TGTGCCAGCAGCTTAGCGCTGTCCGGGTCGGGAGAAAAACTGTTTTTT. This encodes CASSLALSGSGEKLFF.

The J gene is TRBJ2-1, the V gene TRBV20-1; 11 bases match TRBD2. The CDR3 runs 16 residues. CDR1 and CDR2 (germline): DFQATT, SNEGSKA (reference sequence). CDR3: CRIGTSGKNPYNEQFF. The CDR3 DNA reads as TGCAGGATCGGGACTAGCGGAAAAAACCCTTACAATGAGCAGTTCTTC.

The chain joins TRBV7-8 to TRBJ2-3; D not resolved. The ends were cut back, 4 bases at V and 6 bases at J, with 14 bases in the middle. Germline lookup yields CDR1 SGHVS and CDR2 FQNEAQ. The CDR3 loop spans 14 amino acids. The CDR3 loop is CASSSLVQSDTQYF. The CDR3 DNA reads as TGTGCCAGCAGCTCCCTAGTACAATCTGATACGCAGTATTTT.

The chain joins TRBV24-1 to TRBJ2-1; 12 bases agree with TRBD2. The ends lost 4 bases at V and 4 bases at J; junction bases unmatched: 1. CDR1 is KGHDR and CDR2 is SFDVKD in the germline V gene. The CDR3 runs to 15 residues. CDR3 DNA: TGTGCCACCAGTGAAGGACTAGCGGGGTACAATGAGCAGTTCTTC. Translation gives CATSEGLAGYNEQFF.

A few counts support this clonotype. J is TRBJ2-7 and V is TRBV6-1; D possibly corresponds to TRBD2 (6 bases). The length of the CDR3 is 15 residues. Germline values: CDR1 MNHNS, CDR2 SASEGT. V was clipped by 0 bases and J by 2 bases, with 11 bases between them. CDR3 sequence: CASSEARGSPYEQYF. Written as DNA, the CDR3 is TGTGCCAGCAGTGAAGCGCGGGGCAGCCCCTACGAGCAGTACTTC.

Turning to this clonotype: Since a much larger clone is just one base distant, this may be a read error. The chain is built from TRBV27 and TRBJ2-7; 9 bases are a match to TRBD2. The J call may be faulty, since TRBJ2-5 better matches the DNA end. The CDR3 sequence is 14 residues long. From germline, CDR1 is MNHEY and CDR2 SMNVEV (reference sequence). DNA of the CDR3: TGTGCCAGCGGTTTAAGCGGGGGGCGGGAGACCCAGTACTTC. It translates to CASGLSGGRETQYF.

The V and J genes are TRBV29-1 and TRBJ1-4; TRBD1 is a possible D gene (5 bases). This CDR3 comprises 13 residues. CDR1 is SQVTM and CDR2 is ANQGSEA in the germline V gene. V shed 4 bases and J shed 3 bases, with 9 bases lying between them. CDR3 nucleotide sequence: TGCAGCGTTGTGGGGCTAGCTAATGAAAAACTGTTTTTT. Protein product: CSVVGLANEKLFF.

The V gene is TRBV10-3, the J gene TRBJ2-1; 10 bases fit TRBD2. Germline assignment: CDR1 ENHRY and CDR2 SYGVKD. The CDR3 is made up of 16 amino acids. V was clipped by 7 bases and J by 5 bases; unmatched bases: 11. CDR3 DNA: TGTGCCATCACTACACCCATAGCGGGAGGAAACAATGAGCAGTTCTTC. It encodes CAITTPIAGGNNEQFF.

This chain connects TRBV7-9 to TRBJ2-7; D is undetermined. V lost 3 bases, J lost 0 bases, and 12 bases lay in between. The germline CDR1 and CDR2 sequences are SEHNR and FQNEAQ (reference sequence). The CDR3 extends over 15 amino acids. The CDR3 DNA follows: TGTGCCAGCAGCTTCGAACACAGATACTCCTACGAGCAGTACTTC. Amino acids: CASSFEHRYSYEQYF.

Remarks on this clonotype: The conserved closing phenylalanine or tryptophan is absent in this CDR3, likely reflecting a read error. The chain combines TRBV29-1 with TRBJ2-3, with 9 nucleotides matching TRBD2. There are 14 residues in the CDR3. The germline CDR1 and CDR2 sequences are SQVTM and ANQGSEA. Here the CDR3 reads CNIQTSGSTDTQYS. CDR3 in DNA: TGCAATATCCAGACTAGCGGAAGCACAGATACGCAGTATTCT.

This chain uses TRBV28 with TRBJ1-2, with 8 bases matching TRBD1. The V gene's germline CDR1 is MDHEN and CDR2 SYDVKM. J was trimmed by 10 bases and V by 6 bases; bases with no gene match: 13. CDR3 size: 14 residues. CDR3 in DNA: TGTGCCAGCAGGACAGGACAGGGCGTTTTTATCTACACCTTC. The encoded protein is CASRTGQGVFIYTF.

For the CDR3, the DNA is TGTGCCAGCAGTTTCCTAGGTCCCCGGTACGAGCAGTACTTC. Translated: CASSFLGPRYEQYF. The chain uses TRBV12-3 or TRBV12-4 and TRBJ2-7; D is unresolved. Trimming pared 3 bases from V and 4 bases from J, leaving 13 bases between. CDR3 length: 14 residues.

The chain recombines TRBV20-1 with TRBJ2-5; 12 bases are a match to TRBD2. Germline CDR1 is DFQATT and CDR2 is SNEGSKA (reference sequence). The CDR3 length is 16 residues. V was pared by 0 bases and J by 4 bases, with 6 bases of the junction left unmatched. The CDR3 protein is CSARDASGRGGETQYF. CDR3 DNA: TGCAGTGCTAGAGATGCTAGCGGGAGGGGTGGAGAGACCCAGTACTTC.

The chain combines TRBV28 with TRBJ2-6; TRBD1 or TRBD2 may be the D gene (5 bases each). This CDR3 region has 16 residues. The germline V gene has CDR1 MDHEN and CDR2 SYDVKM. The ends were cut back, 1 base at V and 3 bases at J, with 10 bases in the middle. As DNA, the CDR3 is TGTGCCAGCAGTTTATCGGGGCCTTTTGGGGCCAACGTCCTGACTTTC. Translating it yields CASSLSGPFGANVLTF.

This clonotype was recorded a few times. The rearrangement uses TRBV20-1 and TRBJ2-1; TRBD2 agrees at 8 bases. The junction had 8 bases not matched to a gene; V was cut back by 5 bases and J by 5 bases. From germline, CDR1 is DFQATT and CDR2 SNEGSKA (reference sequence). This CDR3 has 14 amino acids. CDR3 nucleotide sequence: TGCAGTGCTGTCCGGACTAGCAGGGACAATGAGCAGTTCTTC. Translation gives CSAVRTSRDNEQFF.

The table lists this clonotype with many counts. This sequence joins TRBV29-1 and TRBJ2-5; no definite D call. The V end lost 0 bases, the J end lost 5 bases, and 7 bases lay between the germline ends. The CDR3 covers 12 residues. In germline, CDR1 is SQVTM, CDR2 ANQGSEA. CDR3: CSVEDPGETQYF. The CDR3 nucleotides read TGCAGCGTTGAAGATCCGGGTGAGACCCAGTACTTC.

This chain links TRBV7-2 with TRBJ1-4; a possible D gene is TRBD1 (6 bases). The germline CDR1 and CDR2 sequences are SGHTA and FQGNSA. Trimming cost V 6 bases and J 8 bases, with 16 bases left between them. CDR3 length: 14 amino acids. Written as DNA, the CDR3 is TGTGCCAGCAGACGTAGGGGGGGTCAGGAAAAACTGTTTTTT. Translation gives CASRRRGGQEKLFF.

The rearrangement joins TRBV20-1 to TRBJ2-1; 14 nucleotides align to TRBD2. This CDR3 region has 15 residues. Per germline, CDR1 DFQATT and CDR2 SNEGSKA (reference sequence). Trimming cost V 4 bases and J 12 bases; bases outside gene matches: 11. The DNA of the CDR3 is TGCAGTGCTATATCCGGGACTAGCGGGAGCGGCGGGCAGTTCTTC. Its protein product is CSAISGTSGSGGQFF.

The chain couples TRBV30 to TRBJ1-2; D is unresolved. CDR1 and CDR2 (germline): GTSNPN, SVGIG (reference sequence). This CDR3 has 12 amino acids. Deletions cut 4 bases from V and 1 base from J, with 7 bases between. The CDR3 sequence is CAWIEGNYGYTF. In nucleotides, the CDR3 is TGTGCCTGGATCGAGGGTAACTATGGCTACACCTTC.

This clonotype showed up just a few times. DNA of the CDR3: TGTGCCAGCAGTTACCCAAAGGGAGAACAGTACTTC. Protein: CASSYPKGEQYF. This sequence joins TRBV6-6 and TRBJ2-7; D possibly corresponds to TRBD2 (5 bases). Deletions cut 2 bases from V and 10 bases from J, with 12 bases between. The CDR3 totals 12 residues. Looked up from germline, CDR1 is MNHNY and CDR2 is SVGAGI (reference sequence).

Many counts were recorded for this clonotype. This chain connects TRBV11-2 to TRBJ2-1; D may correspond to TRBD1 or TRBD2 (5 bases each). This CDR3 has 16 amino acids. The V and J ends lost 4 bases and 4 bases respectively, with 17 bases between them. Germline-derived CDR1 and CDR2 are SGHAT and FQNNGV. CDR3 sequence: CASSSGTSPRYNEQFF. The CDR3 DNA reads as TGTGCCAGCAGCTCCGGGACCAGTCCGCGGTACAATGAGCAGTTCTTC. The entire variable domain, with the rest obtained from reference TRBV11-2 and TRBJ2-1, is as follows: EAGVAQSPRYKIIEKRQSVAFWCNPISGHATLYWYQQILGQGPKLLIQFQNNGVVDDSQLPKDRFSAERLKGVDSTLKIQPAKLEDSAVYLCASSSGTSPRYNEQFFGPGTRLTVL.

The chain is built from TRBV28 and TRBJ1-1, with a weak D call TRBD1 (5 bases). CDR1 MDHEN and CDR2 SYDVKM come from the germline V gene. The CDR3 loop spans 11 amino acids. V was cut by 6 bases and J by 7 bases, with 9 bases left in between. CDR3 bases: TGTGCCAGCAGCGAAACAGGTGAAGCTTTCTTT. Translating gives CASSETGEAFF.

This clonotype was recorded a few times. V gene TRBV29-1 combines with J gene TRBJ1-2; D might be TRBD1 (5 bases). V lost 2 bases and J 4 bases, leaving 8 bases between the germline ends. CDR1 is SQVTM and CDR2 is ANQGSEA in the germline V gene. This CDR3 is built from 12 residues. This chain's CDR3 is CSVERGAYGYTF. The DNA for the CDR3 is TGCAGCGTTGAAAGGGGAGCCTATGGCTACACCTTC.

The chain links TRBV20-1 to TRBJ2-4; D may correspond to TRBD1 or TRBD2 (5 bases each). Trimming stripped 5 bases from V and 14 bases from J, with 13 bases between. The CDR3 has 10 amino acids. Germline V lookup: CDR1 DFQATT, CDR2 SNEGSKA (reference sequence). The CDR3 nucleotides read TGCAGTGCTTGGGACCGATACGAGTACTTC. Translation: CSAWDRYEYF.